One sample yielded the 29 T cell receptor beta chains listed below, sequenced in a study of CD8 T cells in Susac syndrome. RNA in amounts of roughly 0.5 to 1 ug was reverse transcribed with random hexamers. TCRdb reprocessed the immunoSEQ multiplex PCR reads via MiXCR and lists one record per CDR3 protein. The repertoire has more than 95,000 distinct CDR3 sequences, about 94% of them found once; the top ten carry around 0.2%. Sequencing was done on a sample of CD8+ T cells from PBMCs. Receptors were obtained from a human donor with Susac syndrome.

This chain connects TRBV20-1 to TRBJ2-7, with unresolved D. The CDR3 has 13 amino acids. The V end was cut by 6 bases, the J end by 6 bases, with 18 bases between. Germline CDR1 DFQATT, CDR2 SNEGSKA (reference sequence). The CDR3 here is CSARRGVSSEQYF. CDR3 sequence (DNA): TGCAGTGCGCGGCGTGGAGTTTCTAGCGAGCAGTACTTC.

The V and J genes are TRBV27 and TRBJ2-1; 8 bases fit TRBD2. The CDR3 has 14 amino acids. Germline loops: CDR1 MNHEY, CDR2 SMNVEV (reference sequence). The V segment lost 3 bases and the J segment 7 bases; nucleotides outside the gene matches: 5. Here the CDR3 DNA reads TGTGCCAGCAGTTTGGGACTAGGGAGGAATGAGCAGTTCTTC. This translates into CASSLGLGRNEQFF.

The genes are TRBV30 and TRBJ1-2, with 9 bases aligning to TRBD1. Trimming took 1 base from V and 8 from J; bases not matched to a gene: 11. Germline values: CDR1 GTSNPN, CDR2 SVGIG (reference sequence). This CDR3 contains 15 residues. As DNA, the CDR3 is TGTGCCTGGAGTGGACCGGGACAGGGTATGGGGGGCTACACCTTC. Translating it yields CAWSGPGQGMGGYTF.

V is TRBV27 and J is TRBJ2-1; D is uncertain. Germline CDR1 MNHEY, CDR2 SMNVEV (reference sequence). The V end was cut by 0 bases, the J end by 6 bases, with 9 bases between. CDR3 size: 14 residues. CDR3: CASSLSSLFNEQFF. The CDR3, as DNA: TGTGCCAGCAGTTTATCGAGCCTTTTCAATGAGCAGTTCTTC.

The chain links TRBV12-3 or TRBV12-4 to TRBJ2-1; TRBD1 or TRBD2 may be the D gene (6 bases each). The CDR3 spans 13 residues. Trimming pared 8 bases from V and 8 bases from J, leaving 16 bases between. The CDR3 spells CASLKGGLDEQFF. DNA for the CDR3: TGTGCCAGCCTCAAGGGGGGCTTGGATGAGCAGTTCTTC.

The chain links TRBV29-1 to TRBJ1-2; 9 nucleotides line up with TRBD1. CDR3 length: 11 amino acids. Trimming took 7 bases from V and 7 from J; bases not matched to a gene: 4. Germline V lookup: CDR1 SQVTM, CDR2 ANQGSEA. The DNA of the CDR3 is TGCAGCGGGACAGGGGACGTTGGCTACACCTTC. This codes for CSGTGDVGYTF.

This chain joins TRBV30 and TRBJ2-5; the D gene is possibly TRBD2 (7 bases). V was clipped by 5 bases and J by 8 bases, with 12 bases between them. Germline V lookup: CDR1 GTSNPN, CDR2 SVGIG (reference sequence). The CDR3 is 11 amino acids. CDR3 amino acids: CAWWGGRTQYF. Here the CDR3 DNA reads TGTGCCTGGTGGGGGGGCCGTACCCAGTACTTC. The variable domain in full, with the rest retrieved from reference TRBV30 and TRBJ2-5, is SQTIHQWPATLVQPVGSPLSLECTVEGTSNPNLYWYRQAAGRGLQLLFYSVGIGQISSEVPQNLSASRPQDRQFILSSKKLLLSDSGFYLCAWWGGRTQYFGPGTRLLVL.

Written as DNA, the CDR3 is TGCAGTGCTAGAGATCGGGCAGAGTATCAGCCCCAGCATTTT. Its protein product is CSARDRAEYQPQHF. The rearrangement joins TRBV20-1 to TRBJ1-5; D gene ambiguous. The CDR3 covers 14 residues. Germline V gene lookup returns CDR1 DFQATT and CDR2 SNEGSKA (reference sequence). The V and J ends lost 0 bases and 5 bases respectively, with 11 bases between them.

The chain is built from TRBV28 and TRBJ2-7; 9 bases match TRBD2. Per germline, CDR1 MDHEN and CDR2 SYDVKM. Trimming removed 5 bases from V and 3 bases from J; junction bases left unmatched: 11. CDR3 size: 16 residues. CDR3 in amino acids: CASSPPGREGLYEQYF. CDR3 in DNA: TGTGCCAGCAGTCCCCCTGGGCGGGAGGGACTCTACGAGCAGTACTTC.

The genes are TRBV7-2 and TRBJ2-2; D not resolved. CDR3 length: 12 amino acids. V lost 5 bases and J 6 bases, leaving 7 bases between the germline ends. Germline lookup yields CDR1 SGHTA and CDR2 FQGNSA. CDR3: CASSPNSGELFF. In nucleotides, the CDR3 is TGTGCCAGCAGCCCAAACTCCGGGGAGCTGTTTTTT.

V usage is TRBV29-1 and J usage is TRBJ2-3, with TRBD2 as a possible D gene (5 bases). Trimming pared 7 bases from V and 7 bases from J, leaving 12 bases between. The CDR3 loop spans 11 amino acids. Looked up from germline, CDR1 is SQVTM and CDR2 is ANQGSEA. The CDR3 here is CSALRRNTQYF. CDR3 DNA sequence: TGCAGCGCCTTAAGGAGGAATACGCAGTATTTT.

The chain couples TRBV29-1 to TRBJ2-7, with 8 bases fitting TRBD1. CDR1 and CDR2 (germline): SQVTM, ANQGSEA. The CDR3 is 16 residues long. Germline trimming cut 6 bases from V and 0 bases from J; bases unmatched to any gene: 13. The CDR3 nucleotides read TGCAGCGTGCCTACCCCAGGGGGCATAATCTCCTACGAGCAGTACTTC. Protein product: CSVPTPGGIISYEQYF.

The table lists this clonotype with a count of one. The chain has TRBV3-1 and TRBJ2-2; 10 nucleotides agree with TRBD2. Looked up from germline, CDR1 is LGHDT and CDR2 is YNNKEL (reference sequence). V was clipped by 5 bases and J by 1 base; unmatched bases: 4. The CDR3 has 16 amino acids. This CDR3 reads CASSVTSGKNTGELFF. The CDR3, as DNA: TGTGCCAGCAGCGTTACTAGCGGGAAGAACACCGGGGAGCTGTTTTTT.

The chain is built from TRBV3-1 and TRBJ2-1; 7 bases agree with TRBD2. V trimming: 4 bases; J trimming: 4 bases; junction bases outside the gene matches: 7. Germline V lookup: CDR1 LGHDT, CDR2 YNNKEL (reference sequence). CDR3 length: 15 residues. CDR3 in amino acids: CASSLVAGEYNEQFF. CDR3 nucleotide sequence: TGTGCCAGCAGCCTGGTCGCGGGGGAATACAATGAGCAGTTCTTC.

V and J are TRBV11-2 and TRBJ2-1; tentatively, D is TRBD2 (5 bases). The CDR3 is 14 amino acids. Per the germline V gene, CDR1 is SGHAT and CDR2 is FQNNGV. With 5 bases removed from V and 7 bases from J, the gap between germline ends came to 15 bases. CDR3 DNA sequence: TGTGCCAGCAGCCCTCCGGACGGGATTAATGAGCAGTTCTTC. This sequence encodes CASSPPDGINEQFF.

This clonotype was seen a single time. The V call is TRBV30, the J call TRBJ2-7; D is ambiguous. CDR1 is GTSNPN, CDR2 SVGIG, per germline (reference sequence). The CDR3 covers 12 residues. With 4 bases removed from V and 1 base from J, the gap between germline ends came to 8 bases. CDR3 loop: CAWMGTSYEQYF. In nucleotides, the CDR3 is TGTGCCTGGATGGGCACTTCCTACGAGCAGTACTTC.

The chain joins TRBV4-2 to TRBJ2-7, with 8 bases aligning to TRBD2. The CDR3 totals 14 residues. Germline V gene sequence: CDR1 LGHNA, CDR2 YNFKEQ. The V and J ends lost 7 bases and 2 bases, in that order; junction bases with no gene match: 7. The DNA of the CDR3 is TGTGCCAGCAACCAGCGGGAGATCCCCTACGAGCAGTACTTC. Its translation is CASNQREIPYEQYF.

This clonotype has just one count. The J gene is TRBJ2-6, the V gene TRBV20-1; 7 bases are a match to TRBD1. J lost 1 base, V lost 0 bases, and 9 bases had no gene match. In germline, CDR1 is DFQATT, CDR2 SNEGSKA (reference sequence). This CDR3 contains 18 residues. As DNA, the CDR3 is TGCAGTGCTAGAGATAAAACAGGGGAGAAATCTGGGGCCAACGTCCTGACTTTC. Translating it yields CSARDKTGEKSGANVLTF.

This chain's CDR3 is CASSLATGQETQYF. The DNA for the CDR3 is TGTGCCAGCAGCTTGGCGACAGGGCAAGAGACCCAGTACTTC. This rearrangement joins TRBV5-6 to TRBJ2-5, with TRBD1 identical over 7 bases. This CDR3 region has 14 residues. Germline trimming cut 0 bases from V and 2 bases from J; bases unmatched to any gene: 1. CDR1 SGHDT and CDR2 YYEEEE come from the germline V gene.

The rearrangement joins TRBV7-2 to TRBJ2-3, with TRBD2 identical over 9 bases. J gave up 0 bases and V 4 bases, and 2 bases lay outside the gene matches. In germline, CDR1 is SGHTA, CDR2 FQGNSA. This CDR3 spans 15 amino acids. Written as DNA, the CDR3 is TGTGCCAGCAGCTGGACTAGCGCTAGCACAGATACGCAGTATTTT. Translated: CASSWTSASTDTQYF.

The V call is TRBV7-9, the J call TRBJ2-1; possibly TRBD1 for D (5 bases). V was trimmed by 7 bases and J by 5 bases, leaving 18 bases between them. Germline CDR1 is SEHNR and CDR2 is FQNEAQ (reference sequence). The CDR3 runs to 15 residues. The CDR3 nucleotides are TGTGCCAGCACCGACAGACAAAGTCCAAACAATGAGCAGTTCTTC. Residues: CASTDRQSPNNEQFF.

The chain uses TRBV16 and TRBJ1-4; unclear D gene. Between the trimmed V and J ends, which lost 4 bases and 8 bases, there was a span of 17 bases. Germline V gives CDR1 KGHSY, CDR2 FQNENV. This CDR3 has 15 residues. CDR3: CASSLSAGTSEKLFF. DNA of the CDR3: TGTGCCAGCAGCCTTTCGGCTGGAACGAGCGAAAAACTGTTTTTT. The full variable domain, in which reference TRBV16 and TRBJ1-4 provide the parts outside the CDR3, is GEEVAQTPKHLVRGEGQKAKLYCAPIKGHSYVFWYQQVLKNEFKFLISFQNENVFDETGMPKERFSAKCLPNSPCSLEIQATKLEDSAVYFCASSLSAGTSEKLFFGSGTQLSVL.

This clonotype was found once. The chain carries TRBV7-2 and TRBJ1-6; D is unclear. The V end lost 3 bases, the J end lost 0 bases, and 15 bases lay between the germline ends. The germline CDR1 and CDR2 sequences are SGHTA and FQGNSA. The CDR3 contains 18 residues. This CDR3 reads CASSFPNSGSSYNSPLHF. CDR3 nucleotide sequence: TGTGCCAGCAGCTTCCCGAACTCCGGGAGCTCCTATAATTCACCCCTCCACTTT.

The genes are TRBV25-1 and TRBJ2-5, with D hard to call. Trimming removed 1 base from V and 11 bases from J, with 14 bases in between. CDR1 MGHDK and CDR2 SYGVNS come from the germline V gene. There are 13 residues in the CDR3. CDR3: CASSELAGNSQYF. DNA for the CDR3: TGTGCCAGCAGTGAATTAGCTGGAAATAGTCAGTACTTC.

The chain couples TRBV30 to TRBJ2-7; tentatively, D is TRBD2 (6 bases). V was shortened by 0 bases and J by 4 bases, with 10 bases between the two germline ends. Germline V gene lookup returns CDR1 GTSNPN and CDR2 SVGIG (reference sequence). The CDR3 loop spans 13 amino acids. The CDR3 sequence is CAWSVLGGYEQYF. Written as DNA, the CDR3 is TGTGCCTGGAGTGTCTTGGGGGGTTACGAGCAGTACTTC. The full variable domain, in which reference TRBV30 and TRBJ2-7 provide the parts outside the CDR3, is SQTIHQWPATLVQPVGSPLSLECTVEGTSNPNLYWYRQAAGRGLQLLFYSVGIGQISSEVPQNLSASRPQDRQFILSSKKLLLSDSGFYLCAWSVLGGYEQYFGPGTRLTVT.

The chain couples TRBV4-2 to TRBJ1-4, with D possibly matching TRBD1 (5 bases). V dropped 1 base and J dropped 7 bases, with 19 bases sitting between them. Germline V CDR1 and CDR2: LGHNA, YNFKEQ. This CDR3 comprises 17 residues. CDR3 coding DNA: TGTGCCAGCAGCCAAGGATCCGACCGGGACGATGGTGAAAAACTGTTTTTT. Translation: CASSQGSDRDDGEKLFF.

The gene calls are TRBV4-3 and TRBJ1-1; 7 nucleotides agree with TRBD1. The germline gives CDR1 LGHNA, CDR2 YSLEER. Losses at the gene ends were 2 bases for V and 2 bases for J; bases not matched to a gene: 5. This CDR3 contains 15 residues. In nucleotides, the CDR3 is TGCGCCAGCAGCCAAACGACAGGGACAAACACTGAAGCTTTCTTT. Its protein is CASSQTTGTNTEAFF.

The sample holds one count of this clonotype. The chain uses TRBV20-1 and TRBJ2-7; 10 bases map to TRBD1. Germline values: CDR1 DFQATT, CDR2 SNEGSKA (reference sequence). The CDR3 is made up of 14 amino acids. V was clipped by 6 bases and J by 3 bases; unmatched bases: 8. The CDR3: CSAQAGQGVYEQYF. DNA for the CDR3: TGCAGTGCCCAGGCTGGACAGGGGGTCTACGAGCAGTACTTC.

CDR3 sequence reads: CASSLSLGAQETQYF. The CDR3 nucleotides read TGCGCCAGCAGCCTATCGTTAGGGGCACAAGAGACCCAGTACTTC. The gene calls are TRBV4-3 and TRBJ2-5; D is possibly TRBD1 (5 bases). Trimming left V 4 bases short and J 2 bases short, with 14 bases between. CDR1 is LGHNA and CDR2 is YSLEER in the germline V gene. The CDR3 runs to 15 residues.